The 7 T cell receptor beta chains presented below share a single source sample, sequenced in a study of blood T cell repertoires in COVID-19. The method was immunoSEQ multiplex PCR; TCRdb's version includes in-frame clones alone and lacks a portion of them. The sample carries hundreds of thousands of clones, roughly 90% recorded once. Sequenced material: PBMCs or T cells enriched from blood (not recorded which). These receptors all come from a woman in her thirties who had recovered from COVID-19.

The chain recombines TRBV4-1 with TRBJ1-1; 8 nucleotides agree with TRBD1. The J segment lost 6 bases and the V segment lost 3 bases, leaving 12 bases of the junction unmatched. The CDR3 covers 16 residues. CDR1 and CDR2 (germline): MGHRA, YSYEKL. CDR3 loop: CASSHPPDRGDAEAFF. The CDR3, as DNA: TGCGCCAGCAGCCACCCACCAGACAGGGGAGACGCTGAAGCTTTCTTT.

The chain carries TRBV7-2 and TRBJ1-1; 7 bases line up with TRBD1. This CDR3 is 17 amino acids long. Trimming at V came to 5 bases and at J to 0 bases, leaving 12 bases not matched to a gene. Germline V gives CDR1 SGHTA, CDR2 FQGNSA. This CDR3 reads CASSTRQGFLMNTEAFF. CDR3 nucleotide sequence: TGTGCCAGCAGCACCCGACAGGGATTCCTTATGAACACTGAAGCTTTCTTT.

The CDR3 sequence: CASSQGDQGPSLHF. Written as DNA, the CDR3 is TGTGCCAGCAGCCAAGGCGATCAGGGGCCCTCCCTCCACTTT. The chain links TRBV3-1 (or the pseudogene TRBV3-2) to TRBJ1-6; D is possibly TRBD1 (6 bases). Trimming took 1 base from V and 14 from J, leaving 15 bases between them. The length of the CDR3 is 14 residues. Germline assignment: CDR1 LGHDT and CDR2 YNNKEL (reference sequence).

The genes are TRBV6-5 and TRBJ1-1; D gene unclear. Germline CDR1 MNHEY, CDR2 SVGAGI. Trimming left V 2 bases short and J 11 bases short, with 9 bases between. This CDR3 has 11 residues. The CDR3 spells CASSYARRAFF. CDR3 sequence (DNA): TGTGCCAGCAGTTACGCGCGTCGGGCTTTCTTT.

The chain has TRBV7-2 and TRBJ2-7; tentatively, D is TRBD2 (5 bases). V lost 3 bases to trimming and J lost 5 bases, with 17 bases between them. Germline CDR1 is SGHTA and CDR2 is FQGNSA. The CDR3 runs 15 residues. CDR3 nucleotide sequence: TGTGCCAGCAGCTTGGGGAGCCAGGAGGTCCACGAGCAGTACTTC. This sequence encodes CASSLGSQEVHEQYF.

This clone has only a few counts. The chain has TRBV6-5 and TRBJ2-7; 7 bases are a match to TRBD2. This CDR3 comprises 13 residues. Germline values: CDR1 MNHEY, CDR2 SVGAGI. V shed 4 bases, J shed 7 bases, and the junction held 7 bases outside the gene matches. This CDR3 is CASSFSGWGEQYF. Written as DNA, the CDR3 is TGTGCCAGCAGTTTTAGCGGGTGGGGAGAGCAGTACTTC.

The chain links TRBV19 to TRBJ2-2; no definite D call. Deletions cut 10 bases from V and 3 bases from J, with 15 bases between. CDR1 LNHDA and CDR2 SQIVND come from the germline V gene (reference sequence). The CDR3 runs 14 residues. The CDR3 nucleotides read TGTGCCACCTACGCAAGTCGCGACACCGGGGAGCTGTTTTTT. It specifies CATYASRDTGELFF. The entire variable domain, with the rest obtained from reference TRBV19 and TRBJ2-2, is as follows: DGGITQSPKYLFRKEGQNVTLSCEQNLNHDAMYWYRQDPGQGLRLIYYSQIVNDFQKGDIAEGYSVSREKKESFPLTVTSAQKNPTAFYLCATYASRDTGELFFGEGSRLTVL.